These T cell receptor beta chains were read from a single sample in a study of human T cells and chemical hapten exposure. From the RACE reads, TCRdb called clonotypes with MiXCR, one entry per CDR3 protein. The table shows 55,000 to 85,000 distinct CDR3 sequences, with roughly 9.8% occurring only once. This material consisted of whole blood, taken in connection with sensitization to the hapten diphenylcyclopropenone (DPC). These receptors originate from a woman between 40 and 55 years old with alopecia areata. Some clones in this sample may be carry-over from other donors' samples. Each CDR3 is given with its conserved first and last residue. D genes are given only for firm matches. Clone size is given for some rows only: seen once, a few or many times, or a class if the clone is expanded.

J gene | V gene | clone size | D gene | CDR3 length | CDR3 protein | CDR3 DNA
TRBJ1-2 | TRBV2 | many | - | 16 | CASSEAPPGQRLSSPF | TGTGCCAGCAGTGAAGCGCCCCCAGGACAGCGCCTTTCCTCACCATTC
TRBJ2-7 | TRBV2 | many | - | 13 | CASRDTRSYEQYF | TGTGCCAGCAGGGACACTAGGTCCTACGAGCAGTACTTC
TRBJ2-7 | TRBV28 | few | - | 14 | CASSFNRITYEQYF | TGTGCCAGCAGTTTTAACAGGATAACCTACGAGCAGTACTTC
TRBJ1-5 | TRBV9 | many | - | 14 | CAAAHGFCNQPQHF | TGTGCCGCAGCCCACGGATTTTGCAATCAGCCCCAGCATTTT
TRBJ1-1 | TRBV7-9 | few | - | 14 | CASSLAGINTEAFF | TGTGCCAGCAGCTTAGCTGGCATTAACACTGAAGCTTTCTTT
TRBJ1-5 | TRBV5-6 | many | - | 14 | CASSLGSVGQPQHF | TGTGCCAGCAGCTTGGGCTCCGTAGGTCAGCCCCAGCATTTT
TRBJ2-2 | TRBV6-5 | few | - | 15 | CASSYAAANTGELFF | TGTGCCAGCAGTTACGCGGCCGCGAACACCGGGGAGCTGTTTTTT
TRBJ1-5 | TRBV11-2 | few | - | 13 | CASSLEENQPQHF | TGTGCCAGCAGCCTGGAGGAAAATCAGCCCCAGCATTTT
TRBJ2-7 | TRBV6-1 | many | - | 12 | CASSEFSREQDF | TGTGCCAGCAGTGAGTTTAGCCGGGAGCAGGACTTC
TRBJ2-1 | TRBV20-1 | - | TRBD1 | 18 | CSAKRAEGGRPTYNEQFF | TGCAGTGCTAAGAGGGCCGAAGGGGGCAGACCCACCTACAATGAGCAGTTCTTC
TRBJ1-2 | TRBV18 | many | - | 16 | CASSPGTRGAGDGYTF | TGTGCCAGCTCACCAGGGACGAGGGGCGCGGGAGATGGCTACACCTTC
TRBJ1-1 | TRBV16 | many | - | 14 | CASSQWVGSTEAFF | TGTGCCAGCAGCCAATGGGTGGGGAGCACTGAAGCTTTCTTT
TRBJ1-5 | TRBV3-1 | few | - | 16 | CASSQASGQGRMPQHF | TGTGCCAGCAGCCAAGCCTCGGGGCAGGGGAGGATGCCCCAGCATTTT
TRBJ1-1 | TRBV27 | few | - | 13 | CASRDVGYPEAFF | TGTGCCAGCAGGGACGTGGGGTACCCTGAAGCTTTCTTT
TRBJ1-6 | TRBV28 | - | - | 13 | CASTPGPISPLHF | TGTGCCAGCACCCCCGGACCAATTTCACCCCTCCACTTT
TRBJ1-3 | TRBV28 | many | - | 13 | CASSSGMENTIYF | TGTGCCAGCAGTTCAGGGATGGAAAACACCATATATTTT
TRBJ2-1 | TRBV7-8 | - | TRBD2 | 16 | CASSPRLAGGYNEQFF | TGTGCCAGCAGCCCGAGACTAGCGGGGGGGTATAATGAGCAGTTCTTC
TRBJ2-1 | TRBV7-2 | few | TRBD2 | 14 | CASSPRTGRDGQFF | TGTGCCAGCAGTCCACGTACGGGGAGGGATGGGCAGTTCTTC
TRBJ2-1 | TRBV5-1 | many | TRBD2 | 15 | CASSLGTGLAGGQFF | TGCGCCAGCAGCCTGGGTACTGGACTAGCGGGGGGGCAGTTCTTC
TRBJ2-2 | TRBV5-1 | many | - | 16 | CASRDRRQGGTGELFF | TGCGCCAGCAGGGATCGGCGGCAGGGTGGAACCGGGGAGCTGTTTTTT
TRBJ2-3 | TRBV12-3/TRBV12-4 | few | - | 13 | CASSLRGKDTQYF | TGTGCCAGCAGTTTACGGGGCAAAGATACGCAGTATTTT
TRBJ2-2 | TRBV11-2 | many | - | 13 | CASSPPGAGELFF | TGTGCCAGCAGCCCGCCGGGGGCCGGGGAGCTGTTTTTT
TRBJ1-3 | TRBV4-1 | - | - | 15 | CASSSGRGVGNTIYF | TGCGCCAGCAGCTCAGGGCGAGGGGTTGGAAACACCATATATTTT
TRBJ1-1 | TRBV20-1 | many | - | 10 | CSATNTEAFF | TGCAGTGCTACGAACACTGAAGCTTTCTTT
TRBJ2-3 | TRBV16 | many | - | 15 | CAGLRQDPSTDTQYF | TGTGCCGGCCTGAGACAGGACCCCAGCACAGATACGCAGTATTTT
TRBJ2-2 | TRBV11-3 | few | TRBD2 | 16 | CASSRGGLAGTGELFF | TGTGCCAGCAGCCGCGGAGGACTAGCGGGGACCGGGGAGCTGTTTTTT
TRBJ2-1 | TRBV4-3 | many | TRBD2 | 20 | CASSQGVRVTGTSTHNEQFF | TGCGCCAGCAGCCAAGGTGTAAGGGTTACCGGGACTAGCACCCACAATGAGCAGTTCTTC
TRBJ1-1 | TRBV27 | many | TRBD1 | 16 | CASSPIQGFMNTEAFF | TGTGCCAGCAGTCCAATACAGGGGTTCATGAACACTGAAGCTTTCTTT
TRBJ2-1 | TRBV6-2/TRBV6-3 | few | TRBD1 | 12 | CASSPADRVLFF | TGTGCCAGCAGTCCCGCTGACAGGGTATTATTCTTC